The next 10 T cell receptor beta chains were all read from a single sample in a study of T cells in Graves' hyperthyroidism and ophthalmopathy. Amplified TCR beta CDR3 regions came from RNA transcripts. First-round RT-PCR of the TCR CDR3 relied on the HTBI primer set. MiXCR, applied by TCRdb to the multiplex PCR reads, yields one record per CDR3 protein. This sample has about 420,000 distinct CDR3 sequences; 15% to 19% occur once, and the top ten carry over 12%. The sequenced sample was blood. The receptors were sampled from a woman aged 18-30 years with Graves' hyperthyroidism.

This chain links TRBV20-1 with TRBJ1-3, with D hard to call. The V end was cut by 0 bases, the J end by 0 bases, with 12 bases between. The CDR3 length is 16 residues. Germline CDR1 and CDR2: DFQATT and SNEGSKA (reference sequence). DNA for the CDR3: TGCAGTGCTAGAGAACAGTGGAGAAACTCTGGAAACACCATATATTTT. Translating gives CSAREQWRNSGNTIYF.

This clonotype came up many times. The gene calls are TRBV5-1 and TRBJ2-7; 7 bases line up with TRBD2. The trim removed 5 bases at V and 0 bases at J, leaving 11 bases unmatched. This CDR3 is built from 16 residues. Looked up from germline, CDR1 is SGHRS and CDR2 is YFSETQ. The CDR3 nucleotides read TGCGCCAGCAGTCAGCTTAGGGGCGGGAGCTCCTACGAGCAGTACTTC. Protein sequence: CASSQLRGGSSYEQYF. The whole variable domain, filled in from reference TRBV5-1 and TRBJ2-7, reads KAGVTQTPRYLIKTRGQQVTLSCSPISGHRSVSWYQQTPGQGLQFLFEYFSETQRNKGNFPGRFSGRQFSNSRSEMNVSTLELGDSALYLCASSQLRGGSSYEQYFGPGTRLTVT.

This clonotype was seen a few times. The chain uses TRBV20-1 and TRBJ2-2; 10 bases fit TRBD2. V shed 3 bases, J shed 5 bases, and the junction held 9 bases outside the gene matches. The CDR3 runs to 16 residues. Germline V gives CDR1 DFQATT, CDR2 SNEGSKA (reference sequence). CDR3 coding DNA: TGCAGTGCTAGGGAGCGGGAGGGCCGTGGGACCGGGGAGCTGTTTTTT. Amino acids: CSAREREGRGTGELFF.

V is TRBV10-3 and J is TRBJ1-2; no reliable D call. Looked up from germline, CDR1 is ENHRY and CDR2 is SYGVKD. V lost 4 bases, J lost 0 bases, and 9 bases lay in between. CDR3 length: 14 amino acids. CDR3 sequence (DNA): TGTGCCATCAGTGGTAGTCGCGCTAACTATGGCTACACCTTC. Amino acids: CAISGSRANYGYTF.

This clonotype was seen ten or more times. The chain has TRBV11-3 and TRBJ2-1; 10 bases line up with TRBD2. The germline gives CDR1 SGHNT, CDR2 YENEEA. There are 20 residues in the CDR3. After removal of 1 base from V and 2 bases from J, the junction contained 14 bases not matched to a gene. DNA of the CDR3: TGTGCCAGCAGCTTAGTATCGAGTTTACTAGCGGGGATTACCTACAATGAGCAGTTCTTC. This sequence encodes CASSLVSSLLAGITYNEQFF.

This clonotype was found many times. The V call is TRBV12-3 or TRBV12-4, the J call TRBJ2-7; 10 bases align to TRBD1. Trimming removed 4 bases from V and 5 bases from J; junction bases left unmatched: 11. CDR3 size: 16 residues. The CDR3 region is CASSSEPGQGTHEQYF. For the CDR3, the DNA is TGTGCCAGCAGTTCCGAGCCGGGACAGGGGACTCACGAGCAGTACTTC.

This clonotype was found many times. V gene TRBV7-9 combines with J gene TRBJ2-3; 16 bases line up with TRBD2. This CDR3 contains 18 residues. Germline-derived CDR1 and CDR2 are SEHNR and FQNEAQ (reference sequence). J gave up 4 bases and V 4 bases, and 8 bases lay outside the gene matches. CDR3 in amino acids: CASSYGTSGRATADTQYF. The CDR3 bases are TGTGCCAGCAGCTATGGGACTAGCGGGAGGGCCACGGCAGATACGCAGTATTTT.

This clonotype was observed once. This clone may be a read error of a much larger clone one base away. The V and J genes are TRBV7-7 and TRBJ2-3; 7 nucleotides line up with TRBD2. Germline V gene lookup returns CDR1 SSHAT and CDR2 FNYEAQ (reference sequence). The CDR3 extends over 14 amino acids. The CDR3 nucleotides are TGTGCTAGCGGCTTGGGACTAAGACCAGATACGCAGTATTTT. This encodes CASGLGLRPDTQYF.

In regard to this clonotype: One end of the junction is discordant with germline, which a read error may explain. This chain joins TRBV28 and TRBJ2-7; tentative D call: TRBD1 (6 bases). The CDR3 consists of 15 residues. Germline assignment: CDR1 MDHEN and CDR2 SYDVKM. CDR3 in DNA: TGCGCCAGCAGCCAGCCCCGGGACAAGAACTACGAGCAGTACTTC. Amino acid sequence: CASSQPRDKNYEQYF.

The V and J genes are TRBV6-2 or TRBV6-3 and TRBJ2-1; possible D gene TRBD2, 5 bases. This CDR3 contains 14 residues. V was clipped by 5 bases and J by 5 bases, with 13 bases between them. Germline CDR1 reads MNHEY; CDR2 reads SVGEGT. CDR3 bases: TGTGCCAGCAGTGTGAGGGTTGAGGACAATGAGCAGTTCTTC. Encoded protein: CASSVRVEDNEQFF.